The 2 T cell receptor beta chains in this list originate from one sample, sequenced in a study of blood T cell repertoires in COVID-19. Repertoires were generated with immunoSEQ multiplex PCR, while TCRdb's copy carries only in-frame clones and drops some. Of about 75,000 clones detected, approximately 90% appear once; the ten largest clones hold approximately 19%. Sequencing was done on a sample of peripheral blood. The receptors were gathered from a human donor in a cohort sampled during active COVID-19.

With respect to this clone: At one end the junction does not follow the germline gene, possibly because of a read error. The chain uses TRBV6-5 and TRBJ2-1, with 7 bases matching TRBD1. Germline V gene sequence: CDR1 MNHEY, CDR2 SVGAGI. This CDR3 has 12 residues. DNA for the CDR3: TGTGCCAGCCGCTGGGACAGAAATGAGCAGCTCTTC. Translating gives CASRWDRNEQLF.

The chain recombines TRBV2 with TRBJ2-3; D is possibly TRBD1 (6 bases). Germline V lookup: CDR1 SNHLY, CDR2 FYNNEI. Deletions cut 5 bases from V and 3 bases from J, with 9 bases between. This CDR3 is 13 amino acids long. The CDR3 DNA reads TGTGCCAGCAGTACCACAGGGACAGATACGCAGTATTTT. It specifies CASSTTGTDTQYF.